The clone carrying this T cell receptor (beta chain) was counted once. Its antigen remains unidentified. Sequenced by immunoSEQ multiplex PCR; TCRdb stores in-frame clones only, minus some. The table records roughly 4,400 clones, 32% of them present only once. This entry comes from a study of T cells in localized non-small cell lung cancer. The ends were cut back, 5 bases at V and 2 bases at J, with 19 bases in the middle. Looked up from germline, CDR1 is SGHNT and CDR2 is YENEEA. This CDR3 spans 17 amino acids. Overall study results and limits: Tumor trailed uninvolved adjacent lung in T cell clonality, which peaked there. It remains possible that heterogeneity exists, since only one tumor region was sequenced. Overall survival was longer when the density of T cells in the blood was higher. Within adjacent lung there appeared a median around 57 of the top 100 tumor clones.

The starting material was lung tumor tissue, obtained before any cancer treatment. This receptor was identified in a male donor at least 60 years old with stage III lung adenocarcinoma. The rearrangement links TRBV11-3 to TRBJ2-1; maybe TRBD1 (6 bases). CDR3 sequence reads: CASSRGGPVATYNEQFF. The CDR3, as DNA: TGTGCCAGCAGCCGAGGGGGTCCCGTTGCAACCTACAATGAGCAGTTCTTC.